The present T cell receptor (beta chain) was sequenced within a study of cytomegalovirus exposure and HLA in healthy donors (dated by TCRdb to 2016 to 2017). Broadly, across the study: A later analysis indicated that the 130 or so validation repertoires were generated on the platform also employed for the roughly 730 repertoires of the first cohort. The study combined high-throughput TCR immunosequencing, statistical association of individual TCRs with disease status, and machine learning to predict cytomegalovirus infection status. The study was designed to test whether signatures of past pathogen exposure could be identified by cataloging public T cell receptors. Besides the first cohort of about 730 subjects, a separate validation cohort made up of 120 different subjects was used. Overall study results and their limits: In the study, 150 to 200 TCR beta chains were listed as associated with cytomegalovirus. Most TCR sequences were seen in very few donors, while some public TCRs were found in many individuals. Of the cluster scores, roughly 93% were above 0 in a later analysis, which found that TCRs clustered in the first cohort also tended to co-occur in the 90 to 150 validation repertoires. All 130 or so repertoires were used to score co-occurrence in the validation cohort in a later analysis, because that analysis had no HLA typing for the cohort. The classifier was reported to diagnose cytomegalovirus status with high specificity and sensitivity in both the original cohort and the validation cohort. The authors suggested that the approach could potentially be extended to other disease states and immunological phenotypes. Three of the identified cytomegalovirus-associated TCR beta chains were confirmed in vitro to be specific for cytomegalovirus antigens.

V gives up 0 bases and J gives up 2 bases, and the segment between their germline ends measures 9 bases. Inclusive of the bounding cysteine and phenylalanine, the CDR3 is 15 residues long. The DNA shown is the 45-base CDR3, in frame from base 1. CDR1 and CDR2 are read off the germline V gene as SGDLS and YYNGEE. About this clone: It has no known antigen specificity. No qualities accompany the bases; no much larger clone lies one base away.

Libraries were prepared through the immunoSEQ multiplex PCR assay. In the source study's methods: A statistical classification framework was developed to diagnose cytomegalovirus status using the catalog of TCR beta chain sequences. TCRdb took this table from immuneACCESS and kept in-frame rearrangements with V and J called. Such tables lack part of the clones; where checked against another copy, unresolved V genes explain under half of the gap, and the rest is unexplained. V, J and clone size are those of that table, while D and trimming were read from the DNA. The sample table lists roughly 200,000 clones, about 81% of them with a count of one. Around 1.2% of the sample belongs to the ten largest clones. The donors belonged to the validation cohort of over a hundred subjects, which was separate from the approximately 610-subject first cohort.

The source of this sequence is a woman under 40 in good health and CMV-seronegative. This sequence uses TRBV9 and TRBJ1-3, with TRBD1 as a weak D call on 6 bases. Sequenced material: PBMCs. Here is the DNA: TGTGCCAGCAGCGTAGCTCAGGGGACTGGAAACACCATATATTTT. Protein translation: CASSVAQGTGNTIYF. Reference TRBV9 and TRBJ1-3 genes cover what lies past the CDR3, so the full variable domain is DSGVTQTPKHLITATGQRVTLRCSPRSGDLSVYWYQQSLDQGLQFLIQYYNGEERAKGNILERFSAQQFPDLHSELNLSSLELGDSALYFCASSVAQGTGNTIYFGEGSWLTVV.